Sequencing of this T cell receptor (beta chain) was carried out in a study of shared clonotypes between healthy human individuals. Notes on the study in general: Blood was the only sampled material, and tissue repertoires likely differ.

None of the donors, who were healthy HIV-negative adults, had recently had acute infections or vaccinations. Every subset's genomic DNA went evenly onto several immunoSEQ plates. Clones were read by immunoSEQ multiplex PCR, and TCRdb kept only the in-frame ones, dropping some. The table includes approximately 1.5 million clones, 95% to 99% detected once. This CDR3 has 17 amino acids. The germline V gene encodes CDR1 SGHDT and CDR2 YYEEEE. Trimming shortened V by 1 base and J by 3 bases, and 20 bases separated the two germline ends. This clone showed up just once. Antigen unknown. This TCR derives from a man aged 25-40 years in good health. Input material: naive CD4+ T cells sorted from blood. Subset of the sample: CD45RA+ positively selected. The chain combines TRBV5-6 with TRBJ2-7; D gene uncertain. The CDR3 bases are TGTGCCAGCAGCTTGTTACAGAGCCTCGATTCTCACTACGAGCAGTACTTC. This codes for CASSLLQSLDSHYEQYF. Complete variable domain (other parts from reference TRBV5-6 and TRBJ2-7): DAGVTQSPTHLIKTRGQQVTLRCSPKSGHDTVSWYQQALGQGPQFIFQYYEEEERQRGNFPDRFSGHQFPNYSSELNVNALLLGDSALYLCASSLLQSLDSHYEQYFGPGTRLTVT.